This T cell receptor (beta chain) was identified in a study of T cells after yellow fever vaccination. As for the study in general: Preparation of the low-cell-number fractions used SMART-Seq v4 Ultra Low Input. General study findings and limits: A limited proportion of clonotypes was detected within both the CD4 and CD8 compartments. Contaminants from the bulk population, in the form of abundant clonotypes, could be found in FACS-sorted repertoires.

V lost 4 bases and J 0 bases, leaving 15 bases between the germline ends. The germline V gene encodes CDR1 MGHDK and CDR2 SYGVNS. The CDR3 spans 16 residues. Comments on this clonotype: Its antigen is not identified.

TCR cDNA was made by 5'RACE template switching, adding a universal primer site and UMIs. MiXCR, run by TCRdb on the 5' RACE reads, gives a single entry per CDR3 protein. The sample has about 630,000 distinct CDR3 sequences; 12% are singletons. V is TRBV25-1 and J is TRBJ1-1; tentative D call: TRBD1 (6 bases). The material sequenced was PBMCs, taken on the day of the yellow fever booster vaccination. This receptor was taken from a man under 40 who received the YFV17D yellow fever vaccine. The CDR3 sequence: CASSGRGRDMNTEAFF. CDR3 nucleotides: TGTGCCAGCAGTGGCCGGGGACGGGACATGAACACTGAAGCTTTCTTT.